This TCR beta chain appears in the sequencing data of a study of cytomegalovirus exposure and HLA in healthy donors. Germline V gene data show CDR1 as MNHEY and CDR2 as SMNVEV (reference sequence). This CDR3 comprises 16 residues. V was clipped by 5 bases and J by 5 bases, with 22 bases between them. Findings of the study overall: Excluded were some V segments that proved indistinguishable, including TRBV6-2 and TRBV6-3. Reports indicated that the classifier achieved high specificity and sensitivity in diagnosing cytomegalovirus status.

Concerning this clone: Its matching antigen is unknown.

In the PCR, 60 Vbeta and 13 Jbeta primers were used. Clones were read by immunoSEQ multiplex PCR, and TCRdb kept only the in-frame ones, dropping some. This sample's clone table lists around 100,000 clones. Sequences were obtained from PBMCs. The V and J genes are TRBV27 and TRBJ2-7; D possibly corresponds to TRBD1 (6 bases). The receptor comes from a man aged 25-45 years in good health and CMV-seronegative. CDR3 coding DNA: TGTGCCAGCAGTGCCGGCGGCGGCAGGGGTGTTAACGAGCAGTACTTC. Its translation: CASSAGGGRGVNEQYF.